This T cell receptor beta chain was sequenced for a study of radiation and T cells in renal cell carcinoma. Libraries were prepared by immunoSEQ multiplex PCR; TCRdb keeps only in-frame clonotypes and omits some of them. The data hold approximately 85,000 clones, with approximately 90% observed a single time. Notes on the study in general: No pretreatment tumor biopsies were available for baseline clonotypes. In blood, top tumor clones expanded by 2 weeks, shrinking by 4.

The CDR3 is 15 amino acids. Of note for this clone: Its antigen remains unidentified.

Time point of the sample: blood 4 weeks post-SBRT, at nephrectomy. Regarding treatment: 15 Gy SBRT to primary tumor, nephrectomy 4 weeks later. Serial blood draws occurred at baseline and 2 and 4 weeks post-SBRT. The material sequenced was blood, taken from a patient whose treatment included radiotherapy and nephrectomy. This clonotype was obtained from a woman in her 70s with renal cell carcinoma. The chain links TRBV21-1 to TRBJ1-6; the DNA was not used to check the table's D call, TRBD1. TRBV21-1 is shown as a pseudogene. CDR3 in amino acids: CASSAWDRDNSPLHF. The CDR3, as DNA: TGTGCCAGCAGCGCCTGGGACAGGGATAATTCACCCCTCCACTTT.